Listed below are T cell receptor beta chains from one sample, sequenced in a study of T-cell reconstitution after alpha-beta-depleted transplantation in children. From the PCR reads, TCRdb called clonotypes with MiXCR, one entry per CDR3 protein. The sample carries under 750,000 distinct CDR3 sequences, roughly 23% recorded once. The source was PBMCs, mostly from graft donor cells, collected 360 days after TCRalphabeta/CD19-depleted stem cell transplant. Receptors were obtained from a boy in the first two years of life who had a stem cell transplant for acute myeloid leukemia, so the T cells may come from the graft donor. Each CDR3 is given with its conserved first and last residue. Each record gives: clone size, J gene, V gene, D gene, CDR3 DNA, CDR3 protein. A D gene is named only where the DNA matches it firmly. Only some rows state a clone size, as once, few, many or a class for expanded clones.

size: .; J: TRBJ1-1; V: TRBV29-1; D: .; DNA: TGCAGCGTTGAGACAGCTGAAGCTTTCTTT; CDR3: CSVETAEAFF
size: .; J: TRBJ1-4; V: TRBV27; D: .; DNA: TGTGCCAGCAGTATGGGGGAACTGGGAAATGAAAAACTGTTTTTT; CDR3: CASSMGELGNEKLFF
size: many; J: TRBJ2-5; V: TRBV12-3/TRBV12-4; D: TRBD1; DNA: TGTGCCAGCACCAACATAGGGACAGGGGGAAAAGAGACCCAGTACTTC; CDR3: CASTNIGTGGKETQYF
size: .; J: TRBJ2-5; V: TRBV4-3; D: TRBD2; DNA: TGCGCCAGCAGCCAAATGCTAGCGGGGGGGTCTCTGCAAGAGACCCAGTACTTC; CDR3: CASSQMLAGGSLQETQYF
size: .; J: TRBJ2-3; V: TRBV4-1; D: TRBD1; DNA: TGCGCCAGCAGCCAGCCGGGACAGGGAACGAATACGCAGTATTTT; CDR3: CASSQPGQGTNTQYF
size: few; J: TRBJ1-2; V: TRBV20-1; D: TRBD1; DNA: TGCAGTGCTAGAGATCTGGTGACAGGGCGTGGTGGCTACACCTTC; CDR3: CSARDLVTGRGGYTF
size: many; J: TRBJ2-2; V: TRBV6-1; D: .; DNA: TGTGCCAGCAGAGAGGGGACAACGAACACCGGGGAGCTGTTTTTT; CDR3: CASREGTTNTGELFF
size: many; J: TRBJ2-1; V: TRBV7-3; D: .; DNA: TGTGCCAGCACTATAGGAGGGGGGGTCAATGAGCAGTTCTTC; CDR3: CASTIGGGVNEQFF
size: .; J: TRBJ2-3; V: TRBV5-1; D: .; DNA: TGCGCCAGCAGCTTCCGACTACGCACAGATACGCAGTATTTT; CDR3: CASSFRLRTDTQYF
size: many; J: TRBJ1-2; V: TRBV12-3/TRBV12-4; D: TRBD1; DNA: TGTGCCAGCAGTCCGGGACAGGGACACTCTAACTATGGCTACACCTTC; CDR3: CASSPGQGHSNYGYTF
size: many; J: TRBJ2-5; V: TRBV7-7; D: TRBD1; DNA: TGTGCCAGCAGTCAACCTTCGACCGGGACAGGGCAAGAGACCCAGTACTTC; CDR3: CASSQPSTGTGQETQYF
size: once; J: TRBJ1-1; V: TRBV12-3/TRBV12-4; D: .; DNA: TGTGCCAGCTCTCCCTTGGGCGACGGGAACACTGAAGCTTTCTTT; CDR3: CASSPLGDGNTEAFF
size: few; J: TRBJ1-1; V: TRBV20-1; D: .; DNA: TGCAGTGCAAGTGGCGGGTTTGAAGCTTTCTTT; CDR3: CSASGGFEAFF
size: .; J: TRBJ2-7; V: TRBV12-3/TRBV12-4; D: TRBD1; DNA: TGTGCCAGCAGCATACAGGGGGCTTTAGACGAGCAGTACTTC; CDR3: CASSIQGALDEQYF
size: few; J: TRBJ1-6; V: TRBV28; D: .; DNA: TGTGCCAGCAGAGGCTCGGTGGCAGTGAGTTCACCCCTCCACTTT; CDR3: CASRGSVAVSSPLHF
size: .; J: TRBJ2-3; V: TRBV28; D: TRBD1; DNA: TGTGCCAGCAGTTCCAGGGGGAGTGGCACAGATACGCAGTATTTT; CDR3: CASSSRGSGTDTQYF
size: few; J: TRBJ1-4; V: TRBV20-1; D: .; DNA: TGCAGTGCCCCCAAAGGACACCTGCCAACTAATGAAAAACTGTTTTTT; CDR3: CSAPKGHLPTNEKLFF
size: .; J: TRBJ2-1; V: TRBV7-9; D: TRBD1; DNA: TGTGCCAGCAGCTGGGGACAGGTAGACAATGAGCAGTTCTTC; CDR3: CASSWGQVDNEQFF
size: many; J: TRBJ2-5; V: TRBV7-9; D: TRBD1; DNA: TGTGCCAGCAGCCTTACAGGGGGCTTAGAGACCCAGTACTTC; CDR3: CASSLTGGLETQYF
size: few; J: TRBJ1-4; V: TRBV7-9; D: TRBD1; DNA: TGTGCCAGCAGCGATACAGGGGCAGTTAATGAAAAACTGTTTTTT; CDR3: CASSDTGAVNEKLFF
size: .; J: TRBJ2-3; V: TRBV10-3; D: .; DNA: TGTGCCATCAGTGAGGGCGGGGGCGGCACAGATACGCAGTATTTT; CDR3: CAISEGGGGTDTQYF
size: .; J: TRBJ1-6; V: TRBV20-1; D: .; DNA: TGCAGTGCTAGAGGAGGTGGACGGACTTATAATTCACCCCTCCACTTT; CDR3: CSARGGGRTYNSPLHF